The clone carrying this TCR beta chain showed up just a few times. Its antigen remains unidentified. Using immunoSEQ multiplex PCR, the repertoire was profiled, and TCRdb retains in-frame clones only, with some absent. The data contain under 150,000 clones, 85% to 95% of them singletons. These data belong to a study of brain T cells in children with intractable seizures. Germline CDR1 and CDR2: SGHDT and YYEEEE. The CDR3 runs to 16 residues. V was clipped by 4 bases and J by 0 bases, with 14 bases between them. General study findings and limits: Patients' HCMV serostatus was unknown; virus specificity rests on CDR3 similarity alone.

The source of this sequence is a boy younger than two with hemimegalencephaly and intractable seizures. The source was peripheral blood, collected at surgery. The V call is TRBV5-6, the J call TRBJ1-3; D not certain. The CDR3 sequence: CASSLGLAGSGNTIYF. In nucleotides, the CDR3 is TGTGCCAGCAGCCTTGGGTTGGCGGGCTCTGGAAACACCATATATTTT.